Below are 2 T cell receptor beta chains sequenced from a single sample in a study of blood T cell repertoires in COVID-19. Using immunoSEQ multiplex PCR, the repertoire was profiled, and TCRdb retains in-frame clones only, with some absent. This table has about 170,000 clones, less than 90% appearing once. Sequenced sample: PBMCs or T cells enriched from blood (not recorded which). The receptors stem from a human donor with acute COVID-19. The donor label of this sample is uncertain.

The chain joins TRBV18 to TRBJ1-5; a weak D match, TRBD1 (6 bases). This CDR3 comprises 11 residues. Trimming removed 8 bases from V and 8 bases from J, with 10 bases in between. Germline CDR1 is KGHSH and CDR2 is LQKENI. The CDR3 sequence: CASLQGKPQHF. DNA of the CDR3: TGTGCCAGCCTACAGGGTAAGCCCCAGCATTTT.

The CDR3 region has the DNA TGTGCCAGCAGCATTAGCGGGGGGAAGATGGATGAGCAGTTCTTC. It encodes CASSISGGKMDEQFF. This sequence joins TRBV6-5 and TRBJ2-1, with 10 positions matching TRBD2. Germline lookup yields CDR1 MNHEY and CDR2 SVGAGI. The length of the CDR3 is 15 residues. Germline trimming cut 6 bases from V and 8 bases from J; bases unmatched to any gene: 10.